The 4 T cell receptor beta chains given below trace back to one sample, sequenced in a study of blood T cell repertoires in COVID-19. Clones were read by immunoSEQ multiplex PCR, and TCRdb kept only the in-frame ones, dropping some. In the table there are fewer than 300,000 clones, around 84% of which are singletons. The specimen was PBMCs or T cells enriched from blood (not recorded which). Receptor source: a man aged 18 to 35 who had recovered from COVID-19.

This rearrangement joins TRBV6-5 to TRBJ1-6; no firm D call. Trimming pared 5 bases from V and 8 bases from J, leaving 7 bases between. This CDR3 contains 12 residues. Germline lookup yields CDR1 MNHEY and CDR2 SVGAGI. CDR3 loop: CASSQFDSPLHF. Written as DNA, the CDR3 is TGTGCCAGCAGTCAGTTCGATTCACCCCTCCACTTT.

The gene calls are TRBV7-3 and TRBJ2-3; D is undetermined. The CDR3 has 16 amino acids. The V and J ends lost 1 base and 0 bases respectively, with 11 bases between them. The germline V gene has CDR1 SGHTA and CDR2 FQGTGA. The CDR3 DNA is TGTGCCAGCAGCTTAAGGCCCCCTCCCAGCACAGATACGCAGTATTTT. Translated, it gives CASSLRPPPSTDTQYF.

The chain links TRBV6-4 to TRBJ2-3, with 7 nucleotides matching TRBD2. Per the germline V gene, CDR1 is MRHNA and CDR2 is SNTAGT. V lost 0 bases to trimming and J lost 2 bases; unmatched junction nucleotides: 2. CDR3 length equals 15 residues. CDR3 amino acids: CASSDSAGTTDTQYF. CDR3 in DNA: TGTGCCAGCAGTGACTCAGCGGGAACCACAGATACGCAGTATTTT.

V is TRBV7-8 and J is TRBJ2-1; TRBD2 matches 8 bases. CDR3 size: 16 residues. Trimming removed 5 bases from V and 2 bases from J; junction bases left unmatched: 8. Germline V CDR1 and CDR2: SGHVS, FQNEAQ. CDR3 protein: CASSPWRGVTYNEQFF. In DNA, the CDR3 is TGTGCCAGCAGCCCCTGGCGGGGGGTCACCTACAATGAGCAGTTCTTC.